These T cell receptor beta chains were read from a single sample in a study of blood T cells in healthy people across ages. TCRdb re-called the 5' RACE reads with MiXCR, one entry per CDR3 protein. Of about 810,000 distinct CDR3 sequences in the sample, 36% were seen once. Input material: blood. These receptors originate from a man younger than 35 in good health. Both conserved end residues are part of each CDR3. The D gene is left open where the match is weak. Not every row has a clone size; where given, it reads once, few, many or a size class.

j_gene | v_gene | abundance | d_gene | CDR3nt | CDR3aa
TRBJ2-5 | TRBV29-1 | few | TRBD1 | TGCAGCGTTCCGCGAGGACAGGGTCAAGAGACCCAGTACTTC | CSVPRGQGQETQYF
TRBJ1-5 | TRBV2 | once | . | TGTGCCAGCAAATCACGGGACCTGAATCATCAGCCCCAGCATTTT | CASKSRDLNHQPQHF
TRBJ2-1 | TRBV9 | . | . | TGTGCCAGCAGCGTACTGGGGGGCGTAGGCAATGAGCAGTTCTTC | CASSVLGGVGNEQFF
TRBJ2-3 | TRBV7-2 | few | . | TGTGCCAGCAGCACGGGGGCCTTCACAGATACGCAGTATTTT | CASSTGAFTDTQYF
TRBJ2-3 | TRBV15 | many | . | TGTGCCACCAGCAGAGAACGGGGATCCGATACGCAGTATTTT | CATSRERGSDTQYF
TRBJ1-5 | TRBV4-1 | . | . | TGCGCCAGCAGCCGCGGAATGGGAGGGGCCCAGGTGCCCCAGCATTTT | CASSRGMGGAQVPQHF
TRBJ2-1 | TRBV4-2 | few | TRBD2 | TGTGCCAGCAGCCAAGATTCGGCGGGGGGGCCTAATGAGCAGTTCTTC | CASSQDSAGGPNEQFF
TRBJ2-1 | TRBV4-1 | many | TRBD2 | TGCGCCAGCAGTTCTAGCGGGGGGTGGGGGAATGAGCAGTTCTTC | CASSSSGGWGNEQFF
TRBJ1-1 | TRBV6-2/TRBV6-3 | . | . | TGTGCCAGCAGTTATAGGTGGGTCGGGACTGAAGCTTTCTTT | CASSYRWVGTEAFF
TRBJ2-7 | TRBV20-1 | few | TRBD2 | TGCAGTGCTAGAGGACTAGCGGGGGGCTACGAGCAGTACTTC | CSARGLAGGYEQYF
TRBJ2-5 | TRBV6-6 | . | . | TGTGCCAGCGGGAACTCACAAGAGACCCAGTACTTC | CASGNSQETQYF
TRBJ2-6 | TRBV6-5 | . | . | TGTGCCAGCACCCTGACGGGGAGCTCTGGGGCCAACGTCCTGACTTTC | CASTLTGSSGANVLTF
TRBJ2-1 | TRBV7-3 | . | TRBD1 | TGTGCCAGCAGCCTCCTTCCGGGACAGGGAATGGGGGATGAGCAGTTCTTC | CASSLLPGQGMGDEQFF
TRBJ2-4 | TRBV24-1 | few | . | TGTGCCGCCGGTTTAAACAATGAGCAGTACTTC | CAAGLNNEQYF
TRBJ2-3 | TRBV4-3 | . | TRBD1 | TGCGCCAGCAGCCAAGATTCGCCGGGACAGGGACTCACAGATACGCAGTATTTT | CASSQDSPGQGLTDTQYF
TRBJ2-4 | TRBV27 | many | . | TGTGCCAGCAGCATTTCACAGGGACTGGCCAAAAACATTCAGTACTTC | CASSISQGLAKNIQYF
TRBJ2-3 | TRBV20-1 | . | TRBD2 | TGCAGTGGTCTCCCGCGGGGGGGCACAGATGCGCAGTATTTT | CSGLPRGGTDAQYF
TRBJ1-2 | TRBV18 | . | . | TGTGCCAGCTCACAAAAATATGCCAATACTCCGAGGAGCGGGGGAGGCTACACCTTC | CASSQKYANTPRSGGGYTF
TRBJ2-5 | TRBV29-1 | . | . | TGCAGCGTTAACTTGAGTGGAGAGACCCAGTACTTC | CSVNLSGETQYF
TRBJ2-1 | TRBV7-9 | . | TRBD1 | TGTGCCAGCAGCTACAAACCGGGACAGGGGGCAGAGGAGCAGTTCTTC | CASSYKPGQGAEEQFF
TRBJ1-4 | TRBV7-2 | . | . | TGTGCCAGCAGCTTAGCGAGTAGAAAACTGTTTTTT | CASSLASRKLFF
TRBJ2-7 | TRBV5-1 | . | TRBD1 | TGCGCCAGCAGGCAGGGACAGGGGCCCTACAATGAGCAGTACTTC | CASRQGQGPYNEQYF
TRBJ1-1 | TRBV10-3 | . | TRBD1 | TGTGCCATCAGGGAGACAGGGGTCAGCACTGAAGCTTTCTTT | CAIRETGVSTEAFF
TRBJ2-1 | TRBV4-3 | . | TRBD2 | TGCGCCAGCAGCACCCGACTAGCGGGGGGCCTGAGCTCCTACAATGAGCAGTTCTTC | CASSTRLAGGLSSYNEQFF
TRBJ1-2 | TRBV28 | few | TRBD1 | TGTGCCAGCAGTGAGAGCCCGGGACAGCCAGGCTACACCTTC | CASSESPGQPGYTF
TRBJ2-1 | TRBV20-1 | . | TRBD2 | TGCAGTGCTAGCACCGGGACTAGCGGGGGGAATGAGCAGTTCTTC | CSASTGTSGGNEQFF
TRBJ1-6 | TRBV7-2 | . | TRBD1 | TGTGCCAGCAGCTATGGCGCACAGGGGCTTGGCTCACCCCTCCACTTT | CASSYGAQGLGSPLHF
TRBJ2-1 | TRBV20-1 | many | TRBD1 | TGCAGTGCTAGAGTTGGACAGGGGGGCAATGAGCAGTTCTTC | CSARVGQGGNEQFF
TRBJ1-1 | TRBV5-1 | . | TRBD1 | TGCGCCAGCAGGGCAGGGGGCACCGGCACTGAAGCTTTCTTT | CASRAGGTGTEAFF
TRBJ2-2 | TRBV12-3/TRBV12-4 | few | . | TGTGCCAGCAGCCCCAGCGGGTTGAACACCGGGGAGCTGTTTTTT | CASSPSGLNTGELFF
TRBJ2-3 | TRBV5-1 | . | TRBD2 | TGCGCCAGCAGCTTGGAGGCTAGCGGGGGGGCCGGAGATACGCAGTATTTT | CASSLEASGGAGDTQYF
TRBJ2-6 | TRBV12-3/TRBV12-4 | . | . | TGTGCCAGCAGTTCCTGGGGGGACACAAGGGACTCTGGGGCCAACGTCCTGACTTTC | CASSSWGDTRDSGANVLTF
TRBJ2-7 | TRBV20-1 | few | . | TGCAGTGATAGAAACCAGCGCGAGCAGTACTTC | CSDRNQREQYF
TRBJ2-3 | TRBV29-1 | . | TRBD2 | TGCAGCGTACTAGCGGGGGGGTTAGATACGCAGTATTTT | CSVLAGGLDTQYF
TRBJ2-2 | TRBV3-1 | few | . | TGTGCCAGCAGCCCTCCGGGGGACCGCGGGGAGCTGTTTTTT | CASSPPGDRGELFF
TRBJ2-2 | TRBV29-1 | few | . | TGCAGCGGACAGGGAGGCGGCGGGGAGCTGTTTTTT | CSGQGGGGELFF
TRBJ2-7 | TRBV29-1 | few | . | TGCAGCGTTGAAGGTTTGGGGTTTGAGCAGTACTTC | CSVEGLGFEQYF
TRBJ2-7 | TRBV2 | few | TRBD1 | TGTGCCAGCAGTGAAAAGGGGACAGGAGGTTACGAGCAGTACTTC | CASSEKGTGGYEQYF
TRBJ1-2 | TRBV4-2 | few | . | TGTGCCAGCAGCCAAGTCTGGAAGGGGGACTATGGCTACACCTTC | CASSQVWKGDYGYTF
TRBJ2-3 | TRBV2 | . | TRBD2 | TGTGCCAGAACGACTAGCGGGGGGCCGAATACGCAGTATTTT | CARTTSGGPNTQYF
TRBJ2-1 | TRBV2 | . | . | TGTGCCAGCAGTGAAGCCGGCGAGCAGTTCTTC | CASSEAGEQFF
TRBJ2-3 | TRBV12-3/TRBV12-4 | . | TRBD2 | TGTGCCAGCAGACCTTCCGGGACTACCATCGCAGATACGCAGTATTTT | CASRPSGTTIADTQYF
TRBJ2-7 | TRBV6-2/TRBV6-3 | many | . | TGTGCCAGCAGTCTCTCGAGGAGCTACGAGCAGTACTTC | CASSLSRSYEQYF
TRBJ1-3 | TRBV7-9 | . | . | TGTGCCAGCAGCCCCGAGGGACGGATCTCTGGAAACACCATATATTTT | CASSPEGRISGNTIYF
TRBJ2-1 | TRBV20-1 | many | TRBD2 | TGCAGTGCTAGATTTGGGACTAGCGTTGATGAGCAGTTCTTC | CSARFGTSVDEQFF
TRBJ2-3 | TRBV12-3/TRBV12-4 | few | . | TGTGCCAGCAGTTTAATATCAGGGCCCGATACGCAGTATTTT | CASSLISGPDTQYF
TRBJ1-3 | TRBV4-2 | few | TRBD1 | TGTGCCAGCAGCCAAGATACGCGGACAGGGAGAGGAAACACCATATATTTT | CASSQDTRTGRGNTIYF
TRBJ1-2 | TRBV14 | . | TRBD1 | TGTGCCAGCAGCCAAGATCTTGTGTCACAGGGGAATCATGGCTACACCTTC | CASSQDLVSQGNHGYTF
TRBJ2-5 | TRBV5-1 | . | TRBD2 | TGCGCCAGCAGCTTGGTGGGTAGCGGGGCCTCAGGAGAGACCCAGTACTTC | CASSLVGSGASGETQYF